This TCR beta chain comes out of a study of CD8+CD57+ T cells in acquired aplastic anemia (dated by TCRdb to 2017 to 2018). For the wider study: Extracted DNA from sorted CD4+ and CD8+ cells averaged approximately 3 ug, ranging from roughly 0.19 to 27.4 ug. Healthy donor samples averaged roughly 9.9 million reads for CD4+ and around 12 million for CD8+ cells. Broad study findings and their caveats: Patients and healthy controls showed no significant difference in CD8+ Simpson's diversity (P=0.060). Twenty-nine CD8+ CDR3 sequences were found in both patients and controls but appeared to be highly expressed in patients and within the immunodominant clones of the patients.

This clonotype was counted at least ten times. The specificity of this receptor is unknown. Per-base quality was not reported, and no clone a single base away is much larger than it. Germline trimming: 2 bases from V, 0 bases from J; junction bases outside gene matches: 4. From the cysteine through the phenylalanine, the CDR3 covers 16 amino acids. The entry retains the CDR3 DNA only, 48 bases that are in frame from base 1. In the germline V gene, CDR1 corresponds to SGDLS and CDR2 to YYNGEE. TCR repertoires of sorted CD4+ and CD8+ blood T cells from severe aplastic anemia patients and healthy subjects were deep-sequenced in the study. Ficoll-Paque density gradient centrifugation was used to isolate peripheral blood mononuclear cells. Before DNA was extracted, CD4+ and CD8+ T cells were sorted using either FACS or magnetic beads. Genomic DNA served as template for TCR beta VDJ combination and CDR3 sequence profiling. An Illumina HiSeq 2000 was the platform used for TCR repertoire sequencing. For the original study's pipeline: TRBV/TRBJ rearrangement plots, CDR3 size and DJ length profiles, and Simpson's diversity index were used to assess repertoires. Whichever DNA sequence was most abundant in the deep sequencing data was defined as the immunodominant clone. CDR3 amino acid sequences were checked for sharing between subjects and were compared against published repertoires and the VDJdb database. The public sequencing data were trimmed at Q25 with fastp and processed into clonotypes with MiXCR by TCRdb, which kept only in-frame beta chains. Every entry covers one CDR3 protein and lists the most common genes and DNA from its rows. For this entry, the V and J calls and clone size follow TCRdb and not the study's own pipeline. The sample yields 200,000 to 250,000 distinct CDR3 sequences; around 60% were counted once. The top ten clonotypes cover around 28% of the sample.

In this chain, TRBV9 is recombined with TRBJ2-2, with TRBD2 matching 7 junction bases. Sequences were obtained from sorted CD4+, CD8+, or CD8+CD57+ T cells (not recorded which) from PBMCs. The origin of this receptor is a human donor in good health. The CDR3 sequence is CASSVLSGTNTGELFF. The DNA reads TGTGCCAGCAGCGTTTTGAGCGGGACGAACACCGGGGAGCTGTTTTTT.